This T cell receptor beta chain derives from a study of blood T cell repertoires in COVID-19. Study at large: Whether acute or convalescent, the COVID-19 samples came from the United States, Italy and Spain.

The assay was immunoSEQ multiplex PCR, and TCRdb's table has in-frame clones only and misses some. Found here are 120,000 to 150,000 clones, about 80% of them singletons; the top ten hold under 9.5%. Germline-derived CDR1 and CDR2 are MGHRA and YSYEKL. This CDR3 spans 16 amino acids. With 1 base removed from V and 6 bases from J, the gap between germline ends came to 15 bases. This chain uses TRBV4-1 with TRBJ1-4, with D possibly matching TRBD1 (6 bases). This sequence was found in a human donor in a cohort sampled during active COVID-19. The specimen sequenced was peripheral blood. DNA of the CDR3: TGCGCCAGCAGCCAAGTGAGGTTCAGGGGAGATGAAAAACTGTTTTTT. Encoded protein: CASSQVRFRGDEKLFF.